In this sample, the clone carrying this TCR beta chain turned up a few times. Its antigen is still unknown. The sample is drawn from a study of post-analysis software for immune sequencing data. Study overall: Clinical courses comprised relapsing-remitting, secondary progressive and progressive-relapsing multiple sclerosis. Study results and limitations: The five TRBV segments detected at higher frequency in patients than in controls included TRBV5-6, TRBV5-1 and TRBV20-1. Versus controls, multiple sclerosis patients showed significantly lower diversity (normalized Chao1).

V was pared by 5 bases and J by 7 bases, with 5 bases of the junction left unmatched. The CDR3 length is 15 residues. Germline V gives CDR1 MNHEY, CDR2 SMNVEV (reference sequence). Unique molecular identifiers had been added to the TCR beta cDNA libraries. TCRdb re-analysed the PCR reads in MiXCR, keeping a single row per CDR3 protein. Here the sample spans 600,000 to 700,000 distinct CDR3 sequences, approximately 60% being singletons. Source material: blood. This clonotype originated in a girl aged 2 to 9 with multiple sclerosis. The rearrangement joins TRBV27 to TRBJ2-1, with TRBD2 matching over 13 bases. DNA for the CDR3: TGTGCCAGCAGTCCCGGGACTAGCGGGGCGAATGAGCAGTTCTTC. This sequence encodes CASSPGTSGANEQFF.